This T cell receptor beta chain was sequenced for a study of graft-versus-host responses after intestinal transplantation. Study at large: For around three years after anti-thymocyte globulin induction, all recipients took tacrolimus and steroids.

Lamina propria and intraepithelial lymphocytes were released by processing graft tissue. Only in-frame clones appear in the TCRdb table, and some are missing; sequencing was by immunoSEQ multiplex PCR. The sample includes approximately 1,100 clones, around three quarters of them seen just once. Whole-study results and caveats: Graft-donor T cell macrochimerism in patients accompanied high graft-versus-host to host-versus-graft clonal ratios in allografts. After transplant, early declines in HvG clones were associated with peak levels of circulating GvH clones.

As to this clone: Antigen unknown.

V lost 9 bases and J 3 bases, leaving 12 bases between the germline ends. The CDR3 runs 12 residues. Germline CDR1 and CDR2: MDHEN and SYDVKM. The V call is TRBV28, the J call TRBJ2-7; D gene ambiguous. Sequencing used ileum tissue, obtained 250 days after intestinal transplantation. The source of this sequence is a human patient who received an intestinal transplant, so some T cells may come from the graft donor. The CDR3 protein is CASSPLGYEQYF. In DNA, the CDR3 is TGTGCCAGTTCCCCACTGGGCTACGAGCAGTACTTC.